Each of the 21 T cell receptor beta chains below was sequenced from the same sample in a study of blood T cell repertoires in COVID-19. Repertoires were generated with immunoSEQ multiplex PCR, while TCRdb's copy carries only in-frame clones and drops some. The sample lists more than 250,000 clones; 85% to 90% were seen once. Sequencing was performed on peripheral blood. These receptors were taken from a man aged 18 to 35 with active or convalescent COVID-19.

V and J are TRBV7-9 and TRBJ1-1; D unclear. Trimming pared 7 bases from V and 1 base from J, leaving 13 bases between. Germline CDR1 and CDR2: SEHNR and FQNEAQ (reference sequence). The length of the CDR3 is 14 residues. The CDR3 sequence: CASIYDSSNTEAFF. The CDR3, as DNA: TGTGCCAGCATCTATGACTCCTCGAACACTGAAGCTTTCTTT.

The gene calls are TRBV6-2 or TRBV6-3 and TRBJ2-1, with TRBD2 matching over 10 bases. This CDR3 region has 15 residues. The germline V gene has CDR1 MNHEY and CDR2 SVGEGT. Trimming removed 5 bases from V and 5 bases from J; junction bases left unmatched: 6. The DNA for the CDR3 is TGTGCCAGCAGTCCACTAGCGGGGACGAACAATGAGCAGTTCTTC. It translates to CASSPLAGTNNEQFF.

This chain links TRBV10-3 with TRBJ1-2, with TRBD1 matching over 8 bases. This CDR3 comprises 17 residues. V lost 1 base and J lost 8; bases outside the gene matches: 15. Germline V gives CDR1 ENHRY, CDR2 SYGVKD. The CDR3 loop reads CAISEFTGTGVRRGYTF. The DNA of the CDR3 is TGTGCCATCAGTGAGTTTACCGGGACAGGAGTTAGAAGAGGCTACACCTTC.

V and J are TRBV19 and TRBJ2-7, with a possible D match to TRBD2 (5 bases). The CDR3 spans 14 residues. Trimming left V 3 bases short and J 4 bases short, with 13 bases between. Germline V gene lookup returns CDR1 LNHDA and CDR2 SQIVND (reference sequence). CDR3 in amino acids: CASSIGNLAYEQYF. CDR3 sequence (DNA): TGTGCCAGTAGTATTGGGAACCTAGCTTACGAGCAGTACTTC.

The rearrangement uses TRBV28 and TRBJ2-7; D might be TRBD2 (6 bases). The CDR3 runs 14 residues. The germline V gene encodes CDR1 MDHEN and CDR2 SYDVKM. The ends were cut back, 4 bases at V and 4 bases at J, with 14 bases in the middle. The CDR3 DNA reads TGTGCCAGCAGTTGGGGCGGGGCCAATTACGAGCAGTACTTC. Protein product: CASSWGGANYEQYF.

The CDR3 spells CASSIIEGDQPQHF. CDR3 in DNA: TGTGCCAGTAGTATAATAGAGGGGGATCAGCCCCAGCATTTT. The V and J genes are TRBV19 and TRBJ1-5; perhaps TRBD1 as D (6 bases). V lost 2 bases to trimming and J lost 5 bases, with 10 bases between them. There are 14 residues in the CDR3. Germline loops: CDR1 LNHDA, CDR2 SQIVND (reference sequence).

This sequence joins TRBV9 and TRBJ2-2; 14 bases are shared with TRBD2. Trimming at V came to 2 bases and at J to 0 bases, leaving 3 bases not matched to a gene. Germline V gene sequence: CDR1 SGDLS, CDR2 YYNGEE. CDR3 size: 18 residues. DNA for the CDR3: TGTGCCAGCAGCGTGGGGACTAGCGGGGGCGCGAACACCGGGGAGCTGTTTTTT. As protein: CASSVGTSGGANTGELFF.

The V call is TRBV3-1 (or the pseudogene TRBV3-2), the J call TRBJ2-1; 9 bases map to TRBD2. The CDR3 loop spans 16 amino acids. V was clipped by 0 bases and J by 3 bases; unmatched bases: 3. CDR1 LGHDT and CDR2 YNNKEL come from the germline V gene (reference sequence). The CDR3 spells CASSQEGLANYNEQFF. CDR3 coding DNA: TGTGCCAGCAGCCAAGAGGGACTAGCTAACTACAATGAGCAGTTCTTC.

The chain has TRBV5-4 and TRBJ2-1; 7 bases match TRBD1. The CDR3 extends over 15 amino acids. CDR1 is SGHNT, CDR2 YYREEE, per germline (reference sequence). Trimming cost V 6 bases and J 7 bases; bases outside gene matches: 13. Here the CDR3 DNA reads TGTGCCAGCATTGCCGGGACAGACCTTACGAATGAGCAGTTCTTC. It is translated as CASIAGTDLTNEQFF.

The chain links TRBV9 to TRBJ2-1; no clear D gene. The CDR3 spans 13 residues. Germline CDR1 SGDLS, CDR2 YYNGEE. The V gene lost 0 bases and the J gene lost 4 bases, with 5 bases spanning the gap. The CDR3: CASSVGAYNEQFF. DNA of the CDR3: TGTGCCAGCAGCGTAGGGGCATACAATGAGCAGTTCTTC.

The V and J genes are TRBV11-3 and TRBJ2-1; 7 bases are a match to TRBD1. Germline V lookup: CDR1 SGHNT, CDR2 YENEEA. V was clipped by 0 bases and J by 3 bases; unmatched bases: 2. CDR3 length: 15 residues. CDR3 sequence: CASSLEGQSYNEQFF. DNA of the CDR3: TGTGCCAGCAGCTTAGAGGGACAGAGCTACAATGAGCAGTTCTTC.

The V and J genes are TRBV19 and TRBJ1-4; 10 bases match TRBD1. V was pared by 7 bases and J by 7 bases, with 3 bases of the junction left unmatched. In germline, CDR1 is LNHDA, CDR2 SQIVND (reference sequence). There are 13 residues in the CDR3. CDR3 bases: TGTGCCAGTACGCGGGACAGGGGTGAAAAACTGTTTTTT. Its translation: CASTRDRGEKLFF. Full variable domain (outside the CDR3, taken from reference TRBV19 and TRBJ1-4): DGGITQSPKYLFRKEGQNVTLSCEQNLNHDAMYWYRQDPGQGLRLIYYSQIVNDFQKGDIAEGYSVSREKKESFPLTVTSAQKNPTAFYLCASTRDRGEKLFFGSGTQLSVL.

The gene calls are TRBV10-2 and TRBJ2-3; 7 bases fit TRBD2. The CDR3 has 16 amino acids. The germline V gene has CDR1 WSHSY and CDR2 SAAADI. V shed 7 bases, J shed 0 bases, and the junction held 10 bases outside the gene matches. In DNA, the CDR3 is TGCGCCAGCAACAGCTTTGGGGGGGTCAGCACAGATACGCAGTATTTT. It translates to CASNSFGGVSTDTQYF.

The chain combines TRBV4-2 with TRBJ2-5; 13 bases fit TRBD2. V lost 1 base to trimming and J lost 5 bases; unmatched junction nucleotides: 4. The CDR3 totals 16 residues. Germline CDR1 LGHNA, CDR2 YNFKEQ. The CDR3 DNA is TGTGCCAGCAGCCAAGTGGGGACTAGCGGGGACGAGACCCAGTACTTC. It codes for CASSQVGTSGDETQYF.

The chain combines TRBV6-5 with TRBJ1-1; TRBD1 matches at 8 bases. CDR3 length: 14 residues. The germline gives CDR1 MNHEY, CDR2 SVGAGI. The V gene end was trimmed by 6 bases and the J gene end by 6 bases; junction bases not matched to a gene: 9. This CDR3 is CASSRGQGFAEAFF. The CDR3 coding sequence is TGTGCCAGCAGCCGAGGACAGGGTTTCGCTGAAGCTTTCTTT.

The rearrangement joins TRBV7-2 to TRBJ2-5; TRBD2 matches 9 bases. The ends lost 6 bases at V and 4 bases at J; junction bases unmatched: 15. Germline loops: CDR1 SGHTA, CDR2 FQGNSA. The CDR3 sequence is 17 residues long. CDR3 DNA: TGTGCCAGCAGTTCAAATTGGGCGGGAGGGAGGTTAGAGACCCAGTACTTC. Amino acid sequence: CASSSNWAGGRLETQYF.

V usage is TRBV7-2 and J usage is TRBJ2-5, with unresolved D. Trimming shortened V by 3 bases and J by 2 bases, and 7 bases separated the two germline ends. Germline CDR1 SGHTA, CDR2 FQGNSA. The CDR3 sequence is 13 residues long. The CDR3 here is CASSFVEQETQYF. As DNA, the CDR3 is TGTGCCAGCAGCTTCGTGGAGCAAGAGACCCAGTACTTC.

The rearrangement links TRBV28 to TRBJ2-7; a weak D match, TRBD1 (7 bases). Deletions cut 3 bases from V and 2 bases from J, with 11 bases between. Germline V lookup: CDR1 MDHEN, CDR2 SYDVKM. This CDR3 has 14 residues. This chain's CDR3 is CASSFPGGTYEQYF. CDR3 nucleotides: TGTGCCAGCAGTTTCCCAGGGGGGACCTACGAGCAGTACTTC.

V is TRBV9 and J is TRBJ2-1, with TRBD1 identical over 7 bases. This CDR3 is 15 amino acids long. V lost 4 bases and J lost 5; bases outside the gene matches: 9. Germline lookup yields CDR1 SGDLS and CDR2 YYNGEE. DNA of the CDR3: TGTGCCAGCAGCCCTATGACAGGGCCCCACAATGAGCAGTTCTTC. The encoded protein is CASSPMTGPHNEQFF. The complete variable domain, with remaining parts taken from reference TRBV9 and TRBJ2-1, reads DSGVTQTPKHLITATGQRVTLRCSPRSGDLSVYWYQQSLDQGLQFLIQYYNGEERAKGNILERFSAQQFPDLHSELNLSSLELGDSALYFCASSPMTGPHNEQFFGPGTRLTVL.

In this sample, this clone turned up a few times. The J gene is TRBJ2-1, the V gene TRBV7-2, with 10 nucleotides matching TRBD2. Looked up from germline, CDR1 is SGHTA and CDR2 is FQGNSA. The CDR3 runs 15 residues. V was pared by 5 bases and J by 2 bases, with 3 bases of the junction left unmatched. CDR3 bases: TGTGCCAGCAGCGGAGCGGGGGGGGCCTACAATGAGCAGTTCTTC. It specifies CASSGAGGAYNEQFF.

The chain recombines TRBV18 with TRBJ1-4, with D possibly TRBD1 on 6 matching bases. The CDR3 runs 13 residues. Germline CDR1 reads KGHSH; CDR2 reads LQKENI. Trimming stripped 10 bases from V and 3 bases from J, with 12 bases between. The CDR3 spells CATMDSSNEKLFF. The CDR3 DNA reads as TGTGCCACAATGGACAGTTCTAATGAAAAACTGTTTTTT. Using reference TRBV18 and TRBJ1-4 for the parts outside the CDR3, the full variable domain is NAGVMQNPRHLVRRRGQEARLRCSPMKGHSHVYWYRQLPEEGLKFMVYLQKENIIDESGMPKERFSAEFPKEGPSILRIQQVVRGDSAAYFCATMDSSNEKLFFGSGTQLSVL.